This T cell receptor (beta chain) comes out of a study of blood T cell repertoires in COVID-19. On the study more broadly: The study drew acute and convalescent COVID-19 samples from the United States, Italy and Spain.

The germline gives CDR1 LNHNV, CDR2 YYDKDF (reference sequence). The V end lost 0 bases, the J end lost 10 bases, and 16 bases lay between the germline ends. This CDR3 region has 16 residues. Repertoires were generated with immunoSEQ multiplex PCR, while TCRdb's copy carries only in-frame clones and drops some. The table records fewer than 55,000 clones, roughly 86% of them present only once. The sequencing input was peripheral blood. This chain uses TRBV15 with TRBJ1-6, with D possibly matching TRBD1 (6 bases). This TCR was recovered from a middle-aged man with active COVID-19. CDR3 bases: TGTGCCACCAGCAGAGAATTACAGGGTTTGAAGTCACCCCTCCACTTT. Translating it yields CATSRELQGLKSPLHF.